Below are 23 T cell receptor beta chains sequenced from a single sample in a study of T cell changes during pregnancy in multiple sclerosis. Using immunoSEQ multiplex PCR, the repertoire was profiled, and TCRdb retains in-frame clones only, with some absent. The top ten hold under 3% of the sample, which has around 80,000 clones, 85% to 95% seen once. The sample consisted of peripheral blood, taken before pregnancy. Receptors originate from a female donor with multiple sclerosis, enrolled in a pregnancy study.

V is TRBV6-5 and J is TRBJ2-3; D might be TRBD2 (7 bases). Trimming cost V 11 bases and J 2 bases, with 17 bases left between them. This CDR3 is 14 amino acids long. CDR1 and CDR2 (germline): MNHEY, SVGAGI. The CDR3, as DNA: TGTGCCGTCCGGGGGGCGGTGATCACAGATACGCAGTATTTT. Its protein is CAVRGAVITDTQYF.

This sequence joins TRBV6-1 and TRBJ1-1; possibly TRBD1 for D (5 bases). Germline CDR1 and CDR2: MNHNS and SASEGT. V shed 6 bases and J shed 2 bases, with 16 bases lying between them. The CDR3 has 15 amino acids. DNA for the CDR3: TGTGCCAGCAGGACTTGGAGGGACCCCAACACTGAAGCTTTCTTT. Translated, it gives CASRTWRDPNTEAFF.

The chain is built from TRBV28 and TRBJ1-1; 7 bases are a match to TRBD1. The V segment lost 2 bases and the J segment 2 bases; nucleotides outside the gene matches: 2. The CDR3 runs 14 residues. Germline V lookup: CDR1 MDHEN, CDR2 SYDVKM. The CDR3 coding sequence is TGTGCCAGCAGTTTAAGGACAGGAAACACTGAAGCTTTCTTT. Translating it yields CASSLRTGNTEAFF.

The count of this clone is one. The V and J genes are TRBV9 and TRBJ2-5, with unresolved D. In germline, CDR1 is SGDLS, CDR2 YYNGEE. CDR3 size: 14 residues. V lost 0 bases and J 1 base, leaving 7 bases between the germline ends. The CDR3 bases are TGTGCCAGCAGCGTAGGTGGCAGCCAAGAGACCCAGTACTTC. It is translated as CASSVGGSQETQYF. Together with reference TRBV9 and TRBJ2-5, the CDR3 gives the full variable domain: DSGVTQTPKHLITATGQRVTLRCSPRSGDLSVYWYQQSLDQGLQFLIQYYNGEERAKGNILERFSAQQFPDLHSELNLSSLELGDSALYFCASSVGGSQETQYFGPGTRLLVL.

The V call is TRBV13, the J call TRBJ1-2; 7 bases match TRBD1. Germline trimming cut 5 bases from V and 3 bases from J; bases unmatched to any gene: 12. The CDR3 extends over 16 amino acids. Germline V gives CDR1 PRHDT, CDR2 FYEKMQ (reference sequence). This CDR3 is CASSQRQGGLDYGYTF. DNA for the CDR3: TGTGCCAGCAGCCAGAGGCAGGGGGGACTAGACTATGGCTACACCTTC.

The chain couples TRBV19 to TRBJ1-2, with D maybe TRBD1 (6 bases). V lost 6 bases and J 9 bases, leaving 17 bases between the germline ends. The length of the CDR3 is 13 residues. Germline CDR1 is LNHDA and CDR2 is SQIVND (reference sequence). CDR3 protein: CASRGGQGLRYTF. DNA for the CDR3: TGTGCCAGTAGGGGGGGGCAGGGCCTCCGCTACACCTTC.

The V and J genes are TRBV10-3 and TRBJ2-1; 12 bases are a match to TRBD2. Per germline, CDR1 ENHRY and CDR2 SYGVKD. The V and J ends lost 3 bases and 8 bases, in that order; junction bases with no gene match: 8. The CDR3 covers 16 residues. For the CDR3, the DNA is TGTGCCATCAGTGATTCGGGACTAGCGGGCGGGGATGAGCAGTTCTTC. It is translated as CAISDSGLAGGDEQFF.

V usage is TRBV28 and J usage is TRBJ2-4; TRBD2 matches at 7 bases. CDR3 size: 16 residues. Germline V gene lookup returns CDR1 MDHEN and CDR2 SYDVKM. With 3 bases clipped from V and 8 bases from J, the junction kept 13 bases outside the gene matches. In DNA form, the CDR3 reads TGTGCCAGCAGTTTGGCCCTTCACGGACGGGGGGACATTCAGTACTTC. Amino acids: CASSLALHGRGDIQYF. The full variable domain, with the rest looked up from reference TRBV28 and TRBJ2-4, is DVKVTQSSRYLVKRTGEKVFLECVQDMDHENMFWYRQDPGLGLRLIYFSYDVKMKEKGDIPEGYSVSREKKERFSLILESASTNQTSMYLCASSLALHGRGDIQYFGAGTRLSVL.

The gene calls are TRBV29-1 and TRBJ1-2; D gene uncertain. CDR3 length: 12 amino acids. The germline gives CDR1 SQVTM, CDR2 ANQGSEA. Trimming took off 1 base at V and 4 bases at J, with 7 bases between the two ends. The CDR3 sequence is CSVEGPIYGYTF. The CDR3 bases are TGCAGCGTTGAAGGGCCCATCTATGGCTACACCTTC.

CDR3 protein: CASAQGTNTEAFF. The CDR3 DNA is TGTGCCAGCGCCCAGGGGACGAACACTGAAGCTTTCTTT. The rearrangement joins TRBV7-3 to TRBJ1-1, with a tentative D call TRBD1 (6 bases). The CDR3 consists of 13 residues. V was pared by 8 bases and J by 1 base, with 11 bases between. Germline V gene lookup returns CDR1 SGHTA and CDR2 FQGTGA.

The chain uses TRBV6-1 and TRBJ2-5, with D unresolved. The DNA end is more similar to TRBJ2-7, so the J call may be wrong. CDR3 size: 10 residues. Per the germline V gene, CDR1 is MNHNS and CDR2 is SASEGT. CDR3: CASSAYEQYF. The DNA of the CDR3 is TGTGCCAGCAGCGCCTACGAGCAGTACTTC.

The chain employs TRBV11-2 and TRBJ1-1; 9 bases match TRBD1. J gave up 1 base and V 3 bases, and 6 bases lay outside the gene matches. The germline V gene has CDR1 SGHAT and CDR2 FQNNGV. This CDR3 is 16 amino acids long. The CDR3 DNA follows: TGTGCCAGCAGCTTTGACAGGGGGTATAGGAACACTGAAGCTTTCTTT. This gives the protein CASSFDRGYRNTEAFF.

V is TRBV6-5 and J is TRBJ2-1; 10 bases agree with TRBD1. CDR3 length: 15 residues. Germline V gene lookup returns CDR1 MNHEY and CDR2 SVGAGI. V shed 6 bases and J 6 bases; nucleotides not matched to a gene: 8. The CDR3, as DNA: TGTGCCAGCAGCTATGACAGGGGGCGCGGCAATGAGCAGTTCTTC. The encoded protein is CASSYDRGRGNEQFF.

V is TRBV4-2 and J is TRBJ2-4; the match to TRBD1 covers 8 bases. Germline V gene sequence: CDR1 LGHNA, CDR2 YNFKEQ. The CDR3 extends over 14 amino acids. J lost 4 bases, V lost 4 bases, and 3 bases had no gene match. The CDR3 coding sequence is TGTGCCAGCAGCCGAACAGGGGGAAAAAACATTCAGTACTTC. Its translation: CASSRTGGKNIQYF.

The chain carries TRBV28 and TRBJ2-3; 10 bases map to TRBD2. Germline assignment: CDR1 MDHEN and CDR2 SYDVKM. J lost 3 bases, V lost 6 bases, and 3 bases had no gene match. The CDR3 sequence is 14 residues long. The CDR3 DNA is TGTGCCAGCAGACCACTAGCGGGAACAGATACGCAGTATTTT. It translates to CASRPLAGTDTQYF.

This clone was observed a handful of times. The chain recombines TRBV7-2 with TRBJ2-7; 10 bases match TRBD1. V gave up 5 bases and J gave up 6 bases; unmatched junction bases: 10. CDR3 length: 15 residues. CDR1 is SGHTA, CDR2 FQGNSA, per germline. The CDR3: CASSLVGQGMAEQYF. The CDR3 coding sequence is TGTGCCAGCAGCCTAGTGGGACAGGGGATGGCCGAGCAGTACTTC.

The J gene is TRBJ2-5, the V gene TRBV11-2; 13 bases match TRBD2. The germline V gene encodes CDR1 SGHAT and CDR2 FQNNGV. The V gene end was trimmed by 5 bases and the J gene end by 5 bases; junction bases not matched to a gene: 8. The CDR3 consists of 16 residues. CDR3 in amino acids: CASSKTSGRAGETQYF. CDR3 bases: TGTGCCAGCAGCAAAACTAGCGGGAGGGCCGGCGAGACCCAGTACTTC.

In this sample, this clone turned up once. This chain connects TRBV20-1 to TRBJ2-1; D gene ambiguous. The CDR3 is 11 amino acids. Trimming stripped 3 bases from V and 6 bases from J, with 6 bases between. The germline gives CDR1 DFQATT, CDR2 SNEGSKA (reference sequence). The CDR3 region is CSARLVNEQFF. CDR3 in DNA: TGCAGTGCTAGGCTAGTCAATGAGCAGTTCTTC.

The CDR3 nucleotides read TGTGCCAGCAGCGACCGGCCAGGGAATCAGCCCCAGCATTTT. Encoded protein: CASSDRPGNQPQHF. The chain combines TRBV6-4 with TRBJ1-5; D may be TRBD1 (5 bases). This CDR3 region has 14 residues. Germline lookup yields CDR1 MRHNA and CDR2 SNTAGT. The V end lost 6 bases, the J end lost 4 bases, and 13 bases lay between the germline ends.

V and J are TRBV29-1 and TRBJ2-3; 14 positions match TRBD2. Germline CDR1 and CDR2: SQVTM and ANQGSEA. This CDR3 region has 14 residues. Trimming removed 7 bases from V and 5 bases from J; junction bases left unmatched: 5. The CDR3: CSGGLAGVVDTQYF. The CDR3 DNA is TGCAGCGGGGGACTAGCGGGAGTAGTAGATACGCAGTATTTT.

As regards this clone: At one boundary the junction diverges from the germline segment, which might be a read error. The chain has TRBV6-1 and TRBJ1-2; a weak D match, TRBD1 (6 bases). The V gene's germline CDR1 is MNHNS and CDR2 SASEGT. This CDR3 spans 15 amino acids. CDR3 amino acids: CASREAGGRFYGYTF. In nucleotides, the CDR3 is TGTGCCAGCAGGGAAGCCGGGGGGCGTTTCTATGGCTACACCTTC.

This chain connects TRBV7-9 to TRBJ2-2; TRBD2 matches at 9 bases. There are 16 residues in the CDR3. In germline, CDR1 is SEHNR, CDR2 FQNEAQ (reference sequence). The V and J ends lost 1 base and 7 bases, in that order; junction bases with no gene match: 7. CDR3: CASSLGLAGMNGELFF. Written as DNA, the CDR3 is TGTGCCAGCAGCTTAGGTCTAGCGGGAATGAACGGGGAGCTGTTTTTT.

V is TRBV11-2 and J is TRBJ1-1, with D possibly TRBD1 on 5 matching bases. Trimming left V 0 bases short and J 6 bases short, with 14 bases between. Germline assignment: CDR1 SGHAT and CDR2 FQNNGV. The CDR3 loop spans 15 amino acids. The CDR3 DNA sequence: TGTGCCAGCAGCTTAGACGGGGGTCGCGGAGCTGAAGCTTTCTTT. Translating gives CASSLDGGRGAEAFF.